A selection of T cell receptor beta chains follows, all from one sample in a study of technical replicates of blood from a handful of donors. Clones were read by immunoSEQ multiplex PCR, and TCRdb kept only the in-frame ones, dropping some. The table lists tens of thousands of clones, 91% of them singletons. Sequencing was done on a sample of PBMCs. The source of these receptors is a human donor in good health. Some clones in this sample may be carry-over from other donors' samples. CDR3s include the opening cysteine and the closing phenylalanine or tryptophan. Fields, in order: J gene, D gene, V gene, clone size, CDR3 DNA, CDR3 protein. D genes are given only for firm matches. The size entry is marked missing in some rows and otherwise reads once, few, many or a size class.

J gene: TRBJ1-1; D gene: TRBD1; V gene: TRBV19; clone size: -; CDR3 DNA: TGTGCCAGTAGTATAGGAATAAACAGGGGTTTGAACACTGAAGCTTTCTTT; CDR3 protein: CASSIGINRGLNTEAFF
J gene: TRBJ1-6; D gene: -; V gene: TRBV7-3; clone size: -; CDR3 DNA: TGTGCCAGCAGCTTAGACAGCCTTAGAGGTTCACCCCTCCACTTT; CDR3 protein: CASSLDSLRGSPLHF
J gene: TRBJ2-1; D gene: -; V gene: TRBV7-2; clone size: -; CDR3 DNA: TGTGCCAGCAGCACAGGAGGGGATCTATCCCGGAATGAGCAGTTCTTC; CDR3 protein: CASSTGGDLSRNEQFF
J gene: TRBJ2-1; D gene: TRBD2; V gene: TRBV5-8; clone size: -; CDR3 DNA: TGTGCCAGCAGCCGGAGGGGGACTAGCGGGACGGAGCAGTTCTTC; CDR3 protein: CASSRRGTSGTEQFF
J gene: TRBJ1-3; D gene: -; V gene: TRBV2; clone size: -; CDR3 DNA: TGTGCCAGCAGTGATCGGGGGGCAACTGGAAACACCATATATTTT; CDR3 protein: CASSDRGATGNTIYF
J gene: TRBJ2-3; D gene: TRBD1; V gene: TRBV28; clone size: -; CDR3 DNA: TGTGCCAGCAGTTCCCCCCTTGGCAGGGGGCGAACAGATACGCAGTATTTT; CDR3 protein: CASSSPLGRGRTDTQYF
J gene: TRBJ2-1; D gene: TRBD1; V gene: TRBV7-2; clone size: -; CDR3 DNA: TGTGCCAGCAGCTCCGCCAGGGGGCTAGGTAATGAGCAGTTCTTC; CDR3 protein: CASSSARGLGNEQFF
J gene: TRBJ2-7; D gene: TRBD2; V gene: TRBV27; clone size: -; CDR3 DNA: TGTGCCAGCAGTTCGTTTGGGACTAGCGGTTACTACGAGCAGTACTTC; CDR3 protein: CASSSFGTSGYYEQYF
J gene: TRBJ2-7; D gene: -; V gene: TRBV27; clone size: -; CDR3 DNA: TGTGCCAGCAGTTCCCTAGTGGAGCTACTCTCCTACGAGCAGTACTTC; CDR3 protein: CASSSLVELLSYEQYF
J gene: TRBJ2-7; D gene: -; V gene: TRBV6-1; clone size: -; CDR3 DNA: TGTGCCAGCAGGATCCACACATCTTCGCCCTACGAGCAGTACTTC; CDR3 protein: CASRIHTSSPYEQYF
J gene: TRBJ2-5; D gene: TRBD2; V gene: TRBV7-3; clone size: -; CDR3 DNA: TGTGCCAGCAGCTTAGGAGGCGGGAGGGAGACCCAGTACTTC; CDR3 protein: CASSLGGGRETQYF
J gene: TRBJ1-2; D gene: -; V gene: TRBV2; clone size: -; CDR3 DNA: TGTGCCTCCCACCACGGGAGTAATGGGCGGTACACCTTC; CDR3 protein: CASHHGSNGRYTF
J gene: TRBJ2-7; D gene: -; V gene: TRBV7-8; clone size: -; CDR3 DNA: TGTGCCAGCAGCTACTACCAGGAGCAGTACTTC; CDR3 protein: CASSYYQEQYF
J gene: TRBJ2-5; D gene: TRBD1; V gene: TRBV19; clone size: -; CDR3 DNA: TGTGCCAGTAGTATAATTTGGGACAGGGGAAGAGAGACCCAGTACTTC; CDR3 protein: CASSIIWDRGRETQYF
J gene: TRBJ2-6; D gene: -; V gene: TRBV5-4; clone size: -; CDR3 DNA: TGCGCCAGCAGCCAAGATAGCGGCTCTGGGGCCAACGTCCTGACTTTC; CDR3 protein: CASSQDSGSGANVLTF
J gene: TRBJ1-1; D gene: -; V gene: TRBV6-5; clone size: -; CDR3 DNA: TGTGCCAGCAGCCAATACGAGGGCACTGAAGCTTTCTTT; CDR3 protein: CASSQYEGTEAFF
J gene: TRBJ2-2; D gene: TRBD2; V gene: TRBV7-6; clone size: -; CDR3 DNA: TGTGCCAGCAGCCCCCGGGCTAGCGGGAGTGCGGGGGAGCTGTTTTTT; CDR3 protein: CASSPRASGSAGELFF
J gene: TRBJ2-3; D gene: -; V gene: TRBV4-3; clone size: -; CDR3 DNA: TGCGCCAGCAGCCAAGATCACGGAGGGGGCACAGATACGCAGTATTTT; CDR3 protein: CASSQDHGGGTDTQYF
J gene: TRBJ2-7; D gene: -; V gene: TRBV4-1; clone size: once; CDR3 DNA: TGCGCCAGCAGCCAAGATGGGGCATACCCGCTTCGGGAGCAGTACTTC; CDR3 protein: CASSQDGAYPLREQYF
J gene: TRBJ2-5; D gene: TRBD2; V gene: TRBV5-4; clone size: -; CDR3 DNA: TGTGCCTATCATGGGCAAGCGGGAGGGCCTAAAGAGACCCAGTACTTC; CDR3 protein: CAYHGQAGGPKETQYF
J gene: TRBJ1-4; D gene: -; V gene: TRBV5-1; clone size: -; CDR3 DNA: TGCGCCAGCAGCCCCGCGGGTAATGAAAAACTGTTTTTT; CDR3 protein: CASSPAGNEKLFF
J gene: TRBJ1-3; D gene: -; V gene: TRBV6-5; clone size: -; CDR3 DNA: TGTGCCAGCAGTTACTCGGGGGGATCTGGAAACACCATATATTTT; CDR3 protein: CASSYSGGSGNTIYF
J gene: TRBJ1-2; D gene: -; V gene: TRBV5-6; clone size: -; CDR3 DNA: TGTGCCAGCAGCTTGGACCTGGACAGCCTTAACTATGGCTACACCTTC; CDR3 protein: CASSLDLDSLNYGYTF
J gene: TRBJ2-7; D gene: -; V gene: TRBV7-3; clone size: -; CDR3 DNA: TGTGCCAGCAGCTTAATAGGCGGTACGATCTACGAGCAGTACTTC; CDR3 protein: CASSLIGGTIYEQYF
J gene: TRBJ2-7; D gene: TRBD2; V gene: TRBV6-1; clone size: -; CDR3 DNA: TGTGCCAGCAGTGAGTGGGCAGCCGATAGCGGGAGGGCCGGCGAGCAGTACTTC; CDR3 protein: CASSEWAADSGRAGEQYF